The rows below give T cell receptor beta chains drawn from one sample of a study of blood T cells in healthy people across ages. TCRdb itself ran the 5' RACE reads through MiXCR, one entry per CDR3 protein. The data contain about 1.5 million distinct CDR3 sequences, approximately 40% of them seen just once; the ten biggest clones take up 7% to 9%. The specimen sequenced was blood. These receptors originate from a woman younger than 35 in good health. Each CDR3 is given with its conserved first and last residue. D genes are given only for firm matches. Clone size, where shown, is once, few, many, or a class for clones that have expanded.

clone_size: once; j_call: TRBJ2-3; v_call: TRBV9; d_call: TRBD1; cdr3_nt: TGTGCCAGCACCGCACGCCGGACAGGTAGCACAGACACGCAGTATTTT; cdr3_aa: CASTARRTGSTDTQYF
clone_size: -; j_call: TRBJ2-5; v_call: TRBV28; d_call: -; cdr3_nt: TGTGCCAGCAGTATTATTCCCCGGGGCCTGAGTAATGAGCAGTACTTC; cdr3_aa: CASSIIPRGLSNEQYF
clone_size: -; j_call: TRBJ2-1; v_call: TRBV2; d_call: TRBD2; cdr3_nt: TGTGCCAGCAGTGATGTGGGACTAGCGGAGGAATACAATGAGCAGTTCTTC; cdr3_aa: CASSDVGLAEEYNEQFF
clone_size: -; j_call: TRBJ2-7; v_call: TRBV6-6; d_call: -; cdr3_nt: TGTGCCAGCAGCCGGAGCGGAGCCGCCTACGAGCAGTACTTC; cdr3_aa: CASSRSGAAYEQYF
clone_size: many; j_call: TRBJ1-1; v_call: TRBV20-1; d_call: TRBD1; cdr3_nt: TGCAGTGCTAGAGTGTTCGGGACAGGGAACACTGAAGCTTTCTTT; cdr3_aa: CSARVFGTGNTEAFF
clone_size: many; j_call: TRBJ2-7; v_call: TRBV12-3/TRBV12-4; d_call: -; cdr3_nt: TGTGCCAGCAGTTTTGGGGCCTACGAGCAGTACTTC; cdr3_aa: CASSFGAYEQYF
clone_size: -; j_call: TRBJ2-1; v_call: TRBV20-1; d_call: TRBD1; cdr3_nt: TGCAGCGCTAGAGGGACAGGGGGCTCCTACAATGAGCAGTTCTTC; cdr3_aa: CSARGTGGSYNEQFF
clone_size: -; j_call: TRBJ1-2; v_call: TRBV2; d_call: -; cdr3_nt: TGTGCCAGCAGTACTTCAGAGGTTTATGGCTACACCTTC; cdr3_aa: CASSTSEVYGYTF
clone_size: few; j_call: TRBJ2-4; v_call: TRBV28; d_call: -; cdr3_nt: TGTGCCAGCCACCCTTATGGCCTCGAACTGGCTAAAAACATTCAGTACTTC; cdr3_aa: CASHPYGLELAKNIQYF
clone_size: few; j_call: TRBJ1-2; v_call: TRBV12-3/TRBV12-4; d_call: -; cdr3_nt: TGTGCCAGCAGTTCGCCAGGGATCTATGGCTACACCTTC; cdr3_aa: CASSSPGIYGYTF
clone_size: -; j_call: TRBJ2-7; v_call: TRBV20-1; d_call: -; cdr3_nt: TGCAGTGCTAGCCCGCCAATCGAGCAGTACTTC; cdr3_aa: CSASPPIEQYF
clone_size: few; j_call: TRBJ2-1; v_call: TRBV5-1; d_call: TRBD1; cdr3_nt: TGCGCCAGCCGACCCGGGACAGCCACCTACAATGAGCAGTTCTTC; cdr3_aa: CASRPGTATYNEQFF
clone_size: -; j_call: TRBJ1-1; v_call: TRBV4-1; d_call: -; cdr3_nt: TGCGCCAGCAGCCTAGGACCCAACAAGGTAGAAGCTTTCTTT; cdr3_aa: CASSLGPNKVEAFF
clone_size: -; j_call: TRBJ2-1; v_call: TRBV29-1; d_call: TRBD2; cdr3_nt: TGCAGCGTTGCCGAGATAGCGGGAGCGAACAATGAGCAGTTCTTC; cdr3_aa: CSVAEIAGANNEQFF
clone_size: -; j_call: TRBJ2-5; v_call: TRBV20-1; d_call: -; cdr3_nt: TGCAGTCCTAGAGCCAGCGTAGGGACCCAGTACTTC; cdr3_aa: CSPRASVGTQYF
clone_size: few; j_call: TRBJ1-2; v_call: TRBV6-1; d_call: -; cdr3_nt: TGTGCCAGCAGCCCCAACCACGTACTCAGGGATCCCGCCTATGGCTACACCTTC; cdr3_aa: CASSPNHVLRDPAYGYTF
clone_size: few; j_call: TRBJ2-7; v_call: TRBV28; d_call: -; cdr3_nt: TGTGCCAGCAGTTTGGAGGGCCATCTTCACGGCGAGCAGTACTTC; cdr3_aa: CASSLEGHLHGEQYF
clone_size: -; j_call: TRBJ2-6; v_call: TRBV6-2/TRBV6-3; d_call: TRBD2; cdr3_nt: TGTGCCAGCAACGGGAGGTTTCGTGGGGCCAACGTCCTGACTTTC; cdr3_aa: CASNGRFRGANVLTF
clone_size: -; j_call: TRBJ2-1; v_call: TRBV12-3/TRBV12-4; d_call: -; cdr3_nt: TGTGCCAGCAGGCCTGCTCGTGATGAGCAGTTCTTC; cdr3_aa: CASRPARDEQFF
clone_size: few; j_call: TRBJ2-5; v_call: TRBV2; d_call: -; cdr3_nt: TGTGCCAGCAGTGAAGCGGTTAGGGGGTACCAAGAGACCCAGTACTTC; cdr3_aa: CASSEAVRGYQETQYF
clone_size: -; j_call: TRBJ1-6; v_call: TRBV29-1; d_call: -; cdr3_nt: TGCAGCGTCTTGGTCACCGGCAGCAATAATTCACCCCTCCACTTT; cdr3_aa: CSVLVTGSNNSPLHF
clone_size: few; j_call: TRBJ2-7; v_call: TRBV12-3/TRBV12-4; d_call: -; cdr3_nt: TGTGCCAGCACCTTTCTGAACTCCTACGAGCAGTACTTC; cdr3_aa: CASTFLNSYEQYF
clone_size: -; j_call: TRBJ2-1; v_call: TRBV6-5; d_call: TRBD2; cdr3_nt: TGTGCCAGCAGCCATAGCGGGGGGCCCCACAATGAGCAGTTCTTC; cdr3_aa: CASSHSGGPHNEQFF
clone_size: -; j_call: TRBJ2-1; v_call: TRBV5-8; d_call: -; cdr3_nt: TGTGCCAGCAGCCCCGCCCCTACCTACAATGAGCAGTTCTTC; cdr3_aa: CASSPAPTYNEQFF
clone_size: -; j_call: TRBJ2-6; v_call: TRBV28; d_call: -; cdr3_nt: TGTACCAGCAGTTTATCCCTATCGAAAGGAACGATCTCTGGGGCCAACGTCCTGACTTTC; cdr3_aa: CTSSLSLSKGTISGANVLTF
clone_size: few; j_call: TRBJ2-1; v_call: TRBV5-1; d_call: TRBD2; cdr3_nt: TGCGCCAGCAGCTGGGAGCGGGGGGGCCCCAATGAGCAGTTCTTC; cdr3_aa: CASSWERGGPNEQFF
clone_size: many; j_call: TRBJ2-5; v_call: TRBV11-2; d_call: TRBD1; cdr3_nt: TGTGCCAGCAGCTTAGAGGACAGGTGGGGTCAAGAGACCCAGTACTTC; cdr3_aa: CASSLEDRWGQETQYF
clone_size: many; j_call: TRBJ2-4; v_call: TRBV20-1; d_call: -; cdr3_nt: TGCAGTGCCGGGACAATTGATGGGTTGGCCAAAAACATTCAGTACTTC; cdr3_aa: CSAGTIDGLAKNIQYF